These 22 T cell receptor beta chains were sequenced from one sample in a study of blood T cell repertoires in COVID-19. TCRdb's table, derived via immunoSEQ multiplex PCR, lists solely in-frame clones and lacks some. The sample carries about 130,000 clones, around 81% recorded once. The material sequenced was peripheral blood. Receptors originate from a man aged 30-40 years with COVID-19, enrolled during active disease.

The CDR3 loop is CASSEGRTDTEAFF. CDR3 bases: TGTGCCAGCAGTGAAGGGCGAACGGACACTGAAGCTTTCTTT. The V gene is TRBV25-1, the J gene TRBJ1-1, with D unclear. Germline CDR1 MGHDK, CDR2 SYGVNS. V gave up 2 bases and J gave up 3 bases, with 10 bases separating them. The length of the CDR3 is 14 residues. Looking up the rest from reference TRBV25-1 and TRBJ1-1 gives the full variable domain: EADIYQTPRYLVIGTGKKITLECSQTMGHDKMYWYQQDPGMELHLIHYSYGVNSTEKGDLSSESTVSRIRTEHFPLTLESARPSHTSQYLCASSEGRTDTEAFFGQGTRLTVV.

The chain is built from TRBV19 and TRBJ2-5, with 10 bases that match TRBD2. The V gene end was trimmed by 4 bases and the J gene end by 5 bases; junction bases not matched to a gene: 10. This CDR3 contains 16 residues. Germline V gene lookup returns CDR1 LNHDA and CDR2 SQIVND (reference sequence). The DNA of the CDR3 is TGTGCCAGTAGTACCGTGGCTAGCGGGAGAAAGGAGACCCAGTACTTC. This encodes CASSTVASGRKETQYF. Full variable domain (remainder filled in from reference TRBV19 and TRBJ2-5): DGGITQSPKYLFRKEGQNVTLSCEQNLNHDAMYWYRQDPGQGLRLIYYSQIVNDFQKGDIAEGYSVSREKKESFPLTVTSAQKNPTAFYLCASSTVASGRKETQYFGPGTRLLVL.

The chain combines TRBV20-1 with TRBJ1-6, with D perhaps TRBD1 (6 bases). This CDR3 has 16 amino acids. The V gene's germline CDR1 is DFQATT and CDR2 SNEGSKA (reference sequence). V was pared by 3 bases and J by 8 bases, with 20 bases between. CDR3 coding DNA: TGCAGTGCTAGTCGAGCGGTAGGGGGAGTGGATTCACCCCTCCACTTT. Protein product: CSASRAVGGVDSPLHF.

The rearrangement links TRBV4-1 to TRBJ1-1, with 9 bases matching TRBD1. The CDR3 totals 12 residues. V lost 6 bases to trimming and J lost 5 bases; unmatched junction nucleotides: 1. The germline CDR1 and CDR2 sequences are MGHRA and YSYEKL. CDR3: CASRTGGTEAFF. In nucleotides, the CDR3 is TGCGCCAGCAGGACAGGGGGGACTGAAGCTTTCTTT.

The V gene is TRBV24-1, the J gene TRBJ2-2; 8 nucleotides line up with TRBD1. The V gene's germline CDR1 is KGHDR and CDR2 SFDVKD. This CDR3 is 16 amino acids long. The trim removed 4 bases at V and 6 bases at J, leaving 9 bases unmatched. The CDR3 region has the DNA TGTGCCACCAGTGACAATGGACAGGGTAGTCCCGGGGAGCTGTTTTTT. Its translation: CATSDNGQGSPGELFF.

The chain joins TRBV29-1 to TRBJ2-3; D remains ambiguous. From germline, CDR1 is SQVTM and CDR2 ANQGSEA. This CDR3 contains 13 residues. Trimming shortened V by 4 bases and J by 0 bases, and 8 bases separated the two germline ends. The CDR3 sequence: CSVGADSTDTQYF. The CDR3 region has the DNA TGCAGCGTTGGGGCAGATAGCACAGATACGCAGTATTTT.

V usage is TRBV5-6 and J usage is TRBJ1-1; tentatively, D is TRBD1 (6 bases). The germline V gene encodes CDR1 SGHDT and CDR2 YYEEEE. This CDR3 region has 15 residues. V was clipped by 5 bases and J by 0 bases, with 14 bases between them. The CDR3 DNA follows: TGTGCCAGCAGTTACACCGGGACAATGAACACTGAAGCTTTCTTT. Protein product: CASSYTGTMNTEAFF. The full variable domain, completed using reference TRBV5-6 and TRBJ1-1, is DAGVTQSPTHLIKTRGQQVTLRCSPKSGHDTVSWYQQALGQGPQFIFQYYEEEERQRGNFPDRFSGHQFPNYSSELNVNALLLGDSALYLCASSYTGTMNTEAFFGQGTRLTVV.

This chain links TRBV5-1 with TRBJ1-1, with D possibly being TRBD1 (6 bases). V was shortened by 7 bases and J by 0 bases, with 10 bases between the two germline ends. This CDR3 is built from 13 residues. CDR1 and CDR2 (germline): SGHRS, YFSETQ. CDR3 in DNA: TGCGCCAGCGGGGACACCATGAACACTGAAGCTTTCTTT. Translating it yields CASGDTMNTEAFF.

The genes are TRBV9 and TRBJ1-6, with a weak D call TRBD1 (6 bases). The germline V and J ends were trimmed by 7 bases and 8 bases, with 13 bases remaining between them. CDR1 and CDR2 from the germline V gene are SGDLS and YYNGEE. The CDR3 loop spans 13 amino acids. Here the CDR3 DNA reads TGTGCCAGCCGGGGGGAGGGGGATTCACCCCTCCACTTT. Its translation: CASRGEGDSPLHF.

This chain links TRBV28 with TRBJ2-7, with 7 bases fitting TRBD2. The germline V gene has CDR1 MDHEN and CDR2 SYDVKM. The CDR3 is made up of 15 amino acids. J was trimmed by 0 bases and V by 6 bases; bases with no gene match: 8. The CDR3 DNA sequence: TGTGCCAGCAGCCCCCCCGGCGGGAGCTCCTACGAGCAGTACTTC. This gives the protein CASSPPGGSSYEQYF.

The rearrangement uses TRBV4-1 and TRBJ1-2; 8 nucleotides align to TRBD1. CDR1 is MGHRA and CDR2 is YSYEKL in the germline V gene. The CDR3 extends over 14 amino acids. After removal of 0 bases from V and 9 bases from J, the junction contained 6 bases not matched to a gene. In DNA form, the CDR3 reads TGCGCCAGCAGCCAAGACGGAACAGGGGGAAGCTACACCTTC. It codes for CASSQDGTGGSYTF.

The rearrangement uses TRBV7-3 and TRBJ2-5; 8 bases line up with TRBD1. The CDR3 totals 15 residues. Trimming removed 0 bases from V and 5 bases from J; junction bases left unmatched: 5. Germline V gives CDR1 SGHTA, CDR2 FQGTGA. In DNA form, the CDR3 reads TGTGCCAGCAGCTTAACACCAGGGGGCGCGGAGACCCAGTACTTC. It translates to CASSLTPGGAETQYF.

This clone appeared a few times. The chain recombines TRBV28 with TRBJ1-6; 11 bases fit TRBD1. Germline lookup yields CDR1 MDHEN and CDR2 SYDVKM. The ends lost 6 bases at V and 9 bases at J; junction bases unmatched: 4. CDR3 length: 14 residues. The DNA for the CDR3 is TGTGCCAGCAGCTCCGGGACAGGGGGTTCACCCCTCCACTTT. It yields the protein CASSSGTGGSPLHF.

This chain links TRBV6-2 or TRBV6-3 with TRBJ1-1; the match to TRBD1 covers 7 bases. CDR1 MNHEY and CDR2 SVGEGT come from the germline V gene. The CDR3 extends over 14 amino acids. Trimming cost V 4 bases and J 5 bases; bases outside gene matches: 7. CDR3 region: CASSLGGEVTEAFF. The CDR3 region has the DNA TGTGCCAGCAGTTTAGGGGGCGAGGTTACTGAAGCTTTCTTT.

This chain connects TRBV4-1 to TRBJ2-5; D may be TRBD2 (6 bases). The V end lost 2 bases, the J end lost 2 bases, and 12 bases lay between the germline ends. Germline values: CDR1 MGHRA, CDR2 YSYEKL. This CDR3 has 15 amino acids. The CDR3 loop is CASSQRIGGQETQYF. The CDR3, as DNA: TGCGCCAGCAGCCAAAGGATCGGGGGACAAGAGACCCAGTACTTC.

The chain uses TRBV7-9 and TRBJ1-1; the D is unclear. There are 16 residues in the CDR3. The V end was cut by 1 base, the J end by 1 base, with 13 bases between. Germline V gene sequence: CDR1 SEHNR, CDR2 FQNEAQ (reference sequence). CDR3 protein: CASSLEVTPGNTEAFF. DNA for the CDR3: TGTGCCAGCAGCTTAGAGGTCACCCCGGGGAACACTGAAGCTTTCTTT.

The rearrangement joins TRBV6-1 to TRBJ2-1, with D possibly TRBD2 on 6 matching bases. The V and J ends lost 6 bases and 3 bases respectively, with 9 bases between them. Per the germline V gene, CDR1 is MNHNS and CDR2 is SASEGT. This CDR3 is built from 13 residues. The CDR3 nucleotides are TGTGCCAGCAGCCGACTAGACTACAATGAGCAGTTCTTC. It codes for CASSRLDYNEQFF.

Note on this clone: This specimen includes other DNA sequences encoding the same CDR3. The DNA for the CDR3 is TGTGCCAGCAGCTTGGGTCAGATAGCCAAAAACATTCAGTACTTC. Protein sequence: CASSLGQIAKNIQYF. The rearrangement joins TRBV5-6 to TRBJ2-4; D is unclear. Germline V lookup: CDR1 SGHDT, CDR2 YYEEEE. This CDR3 is 15 amino acids long. V dropped 0 bases and J dropped 0 bases, with 7 bases sitting between them.

Worth noting for this clone: The same CDR3 also results from other DNA sequences found in this sample. This sequence joins TRBV11-3 and TRBJ1-2; D possibly corresponds to TRBD1 (5 bases). The V end was cut by 5 bases, the J end by 7 bases, with 11 bases between. Germline CDR1 and CDR2: SGHNT and YENEEA. The CDR3 extends over 12 amino acids. This CDR3 is CASSPPGGGYTF. CDR3 coding DNA: TGTGCCAGCAGCCCCCCCGGGGGTGGCTACACCTTC.

The gene calls are TRBV2 and TRBJ1-1; D is undetermined. The V end lost 6 bases, the J end lost 4 bases, and 12 bases lay between the germline ends. Germline CDR1 reads SNHLY; CDR2 reads FYNNEI. CDR3 length: 13 amino acids. The CDR3 region has the DNA TGTGCCAGCAGCGAAAATGAGGGCACTGAAGCTTTCTTT. It translates to CASSENEGTEAFF.

The rearrangement links TRBV7-2 to TRBJ2-1, with TRBD2 matching over 10 bases. From germline, CDR1 is SGHTA and CDR2 FQGNSA. V was clipped by 5 bases and J by 7 bases; unmatched bases: 8. The CDR3 length is 15 residues. The chain's CDR3 is CASSRVAGGQNEQFF. The CDR3 DNA is TGTGCCAGCAGCCGTGTAGCGGGGGGCCAAAATGAGCAGTTCTTC. Complete variable domain (other parts from reference TRBV7-2 and TRBJ2-1): GAGVSQSPSNKVTEKGKDVELRCDPISGHTALYWYRQSLGQGLEFLIYFQGNSAPDKSGLPSDRFSAERTGGSVSTLTIQRTQQEDSAVYLCASSRVAGGQNEQFFGPGTRLTVL.

The chain combines TRBV7-6 with TRBJ2-3, with 7 bases aligning to TRBD1. CDR1 and CDR2 from the germline V gene are SGHVS and FNYEAQ. The CDR3 extends over 16 amino acids. V shed 5 bases and J 3 bases; nucleotides not matched to a gene: 11. CDR3 in amino acids: CASSPPLGQKTDTQYF. The CDR3 DNA is TGTGCCAGCAGCCCCCCTCTGGGACAGAAGACAGATACGCAGTATTTT.